The text below deals with one T cell receptor (beta chain). The data stem from a study of blood T cell repertoires in COVID-19. Study summary: Acute and convalescent COVID-19 samples came from the United States, Italy and Spain.

Looked up from germline, CDR1 is MNHNS and CDR2 is SASEGT. V gave up 4 bases and J gave up 7 bases; unmatched junction bases: 13. The CDR3 spans 17 residues. Clones were sequenced by immunoSEQ multiplex PCR, and TCRdb holds only the in-frame ones, with some missing. The table has some 380,000 clones, approximately 80% seen once; the top ten hold around 1%. Sequencing was carried out using peripheral blood. The source is a human donor with acute or convalescent COVID-19. The donor label of this sample is uncertain. This chain uses TRBV6-1 with TRBJ1-4; 9 positions match TRBD1. The CDR3 protein is CASSGAPGQGEGEKLFF. The DNA for the CDR3 is TGTGCCAGCAGTGGGGCCCCGGGACAGGGTGAAGGTGAAAAACTGTTTTTT.